This TCR beta chain was documented in a study of post-analysis software for immune sequencing data. Whole-study context: The study covered relapsing-remitting, secondary progressive and progressive-relapsing courses of multiple sclerosis. Findings and caveats of the study: Multiple sclerosis was associated with a significant reduction in normalized Chao1 diversity relative to controls. Analysis by F measure revealed that same-batch samples clustered strongly together. The study found TRBV5-6, TRBV5-1 and TRBV20-1 among 4 or 5 TRBV segments more frequent in patients than controls.

Unique molecular identifiers were built into the TCR beta cDNA libraries. TCRdb reanalysed the PCR reads using MiXCR and keeps one entry per CDR3 protein. The sample has roughly 430,000 distinct CDR3 sequences, 35% to 45% seen once. This clonotype was detected a few times. The antigen remains unidentified. V dropped 6 bases and J dropped 4 bases, with 19 bases sitting between them. The CDR3 consists of 16 residues. The sequence was obtained from a girl aged 2-10 years with multiple sclerosis. Source material: blood. The rearrangement links TRBV12-3 or TRBV12-4 to TRBJ2-1; D might be TRBD2 (5 bases). For the CDR3, the DNA is TGTGCCAGCAGCCTCTGGGCGGGCGTTGTTTACAATGAGCAGTTCTTC. Its translation is CASSLWAGVVYNEQFF.